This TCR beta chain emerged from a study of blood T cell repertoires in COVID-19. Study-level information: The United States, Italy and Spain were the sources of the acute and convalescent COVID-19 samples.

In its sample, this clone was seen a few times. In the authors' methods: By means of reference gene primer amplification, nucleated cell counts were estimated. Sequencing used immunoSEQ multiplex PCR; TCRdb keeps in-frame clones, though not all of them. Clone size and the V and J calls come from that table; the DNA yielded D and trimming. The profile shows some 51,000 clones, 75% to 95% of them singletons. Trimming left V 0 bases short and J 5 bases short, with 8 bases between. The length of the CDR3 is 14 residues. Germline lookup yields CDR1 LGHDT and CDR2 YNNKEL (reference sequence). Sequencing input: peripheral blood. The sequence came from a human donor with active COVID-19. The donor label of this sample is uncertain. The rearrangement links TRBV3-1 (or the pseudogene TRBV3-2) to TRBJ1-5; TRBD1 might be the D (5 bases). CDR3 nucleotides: TGTGCCAGCAGCCAAGACCGGGGGTATCAGCCCCAGCATTTT. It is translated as CASSQDRGYQPQHF.